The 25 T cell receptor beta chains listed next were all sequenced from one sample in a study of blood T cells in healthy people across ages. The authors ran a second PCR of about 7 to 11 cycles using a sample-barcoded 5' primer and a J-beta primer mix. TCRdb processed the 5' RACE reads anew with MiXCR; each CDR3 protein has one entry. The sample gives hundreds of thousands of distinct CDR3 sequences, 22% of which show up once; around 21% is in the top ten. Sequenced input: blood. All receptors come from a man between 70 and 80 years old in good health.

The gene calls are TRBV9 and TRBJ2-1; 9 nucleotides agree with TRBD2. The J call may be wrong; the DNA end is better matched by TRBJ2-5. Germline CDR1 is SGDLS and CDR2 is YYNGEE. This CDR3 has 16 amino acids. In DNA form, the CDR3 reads TGTGCCAGCAGTGGAAGTTCGGGCGGGAGGGAAGAGACCCAGTACTTC. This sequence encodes CASSGSSGGREETQYF.

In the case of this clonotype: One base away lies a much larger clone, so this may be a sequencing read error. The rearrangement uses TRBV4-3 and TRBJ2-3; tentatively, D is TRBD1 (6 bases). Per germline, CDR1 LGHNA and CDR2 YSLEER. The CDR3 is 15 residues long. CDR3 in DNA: TGCGCCAGCAGCCAAGAAGGCTATAAGACAGGTACGCAGTATTTT. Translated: CASSQEGYKTGTQYF.

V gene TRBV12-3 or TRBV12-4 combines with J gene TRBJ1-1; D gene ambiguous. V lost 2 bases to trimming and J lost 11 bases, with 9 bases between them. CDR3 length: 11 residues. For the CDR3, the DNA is TGTGCCAGCAGTTTAACGCGGATCGCTTTCTTT. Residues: CASSLTRIAFF.

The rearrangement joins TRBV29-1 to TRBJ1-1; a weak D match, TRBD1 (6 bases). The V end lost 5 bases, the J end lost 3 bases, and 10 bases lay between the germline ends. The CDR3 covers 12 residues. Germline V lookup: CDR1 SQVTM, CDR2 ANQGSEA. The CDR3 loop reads CSVLRGDTEAFF. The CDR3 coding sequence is TGCAGCGTTCTGAGGGGGGACACTGAAGCTTTCTTT.

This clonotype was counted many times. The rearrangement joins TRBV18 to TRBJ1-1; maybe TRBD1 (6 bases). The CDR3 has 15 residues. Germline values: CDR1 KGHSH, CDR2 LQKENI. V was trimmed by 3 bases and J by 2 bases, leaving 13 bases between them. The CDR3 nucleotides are TGTGCCAGCTCACCCCGGGGGCAGAGTAACACTGAAGCTTTCTTT. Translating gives CASSPRGQSNTEAFF.

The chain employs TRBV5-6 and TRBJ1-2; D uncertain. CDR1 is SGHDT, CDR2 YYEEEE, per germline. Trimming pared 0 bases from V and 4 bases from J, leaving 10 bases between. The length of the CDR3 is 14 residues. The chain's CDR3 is CASSLGRILYGYTF. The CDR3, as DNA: TGTGCCAGCAGCTTGGGGCGGATCCTCTATGGCTACACCTTC.

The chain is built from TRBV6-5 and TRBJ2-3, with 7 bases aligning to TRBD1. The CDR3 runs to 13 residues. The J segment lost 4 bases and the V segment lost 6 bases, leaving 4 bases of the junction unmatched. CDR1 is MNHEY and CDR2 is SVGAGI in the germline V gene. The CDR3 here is CASRTGSPDTQYF. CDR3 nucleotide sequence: TGTGCCAGCAGGACAGGGTCCCCAGATACGCAGTATTTT.

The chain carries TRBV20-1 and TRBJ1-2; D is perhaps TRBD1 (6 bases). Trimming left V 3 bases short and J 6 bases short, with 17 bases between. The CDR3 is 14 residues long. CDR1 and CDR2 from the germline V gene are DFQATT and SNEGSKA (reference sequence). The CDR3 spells CSASLGTSGDGYTF. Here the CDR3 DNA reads TGCAGTGCTAGTCTCGGGACCTCAGGGGATGGCTACACCTTC.

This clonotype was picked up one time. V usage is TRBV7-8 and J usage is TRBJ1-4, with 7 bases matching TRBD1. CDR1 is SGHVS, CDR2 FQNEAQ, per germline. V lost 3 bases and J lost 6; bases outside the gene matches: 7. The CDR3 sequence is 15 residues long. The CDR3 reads CASSFSGGPYEKLFF. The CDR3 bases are TGTGCCAGCAGCTTTTCAGGGGGGCCGTATGAAAAACTGTTTTTT.

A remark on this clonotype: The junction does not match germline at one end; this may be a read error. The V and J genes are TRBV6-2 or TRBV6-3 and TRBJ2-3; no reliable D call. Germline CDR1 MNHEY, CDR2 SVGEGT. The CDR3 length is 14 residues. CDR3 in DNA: TGTGCCAGCAGTTACCCGCGAAACTGGGCCCGGCCGGATTTT. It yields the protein CASSYPRNWARPDF.

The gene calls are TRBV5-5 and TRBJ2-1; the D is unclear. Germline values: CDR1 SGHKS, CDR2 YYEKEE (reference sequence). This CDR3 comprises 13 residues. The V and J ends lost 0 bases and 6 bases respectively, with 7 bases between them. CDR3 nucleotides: TGTGCCAGCAGCTTGGTAGACTCCAATGAGCAGTTCTTC. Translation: CASSLVDSNEQFF.

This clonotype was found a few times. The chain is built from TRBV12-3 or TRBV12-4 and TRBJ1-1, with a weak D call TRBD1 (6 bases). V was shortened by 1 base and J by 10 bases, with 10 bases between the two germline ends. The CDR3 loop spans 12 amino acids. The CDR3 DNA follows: TGTGCCAGCAGTTTAGGCAGGGGCCCAGCTTTCTTT. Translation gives CASSLGRGPAFF.

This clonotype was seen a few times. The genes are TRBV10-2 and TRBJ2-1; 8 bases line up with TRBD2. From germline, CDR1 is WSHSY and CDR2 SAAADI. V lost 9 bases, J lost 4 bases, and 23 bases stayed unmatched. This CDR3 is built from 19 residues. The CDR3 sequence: CARRGGLARMSVYYNEQFF. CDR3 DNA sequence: TGCGCCAGGAGGGGAGGACTAGCACGAATGTCGGTGTATTACAATGAGCAGTTCTTC.

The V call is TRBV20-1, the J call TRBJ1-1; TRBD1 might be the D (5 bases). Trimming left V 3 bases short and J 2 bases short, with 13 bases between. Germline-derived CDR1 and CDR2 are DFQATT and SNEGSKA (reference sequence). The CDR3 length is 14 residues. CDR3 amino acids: CSARVGRDNTEAFF. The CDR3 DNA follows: TGCAGTGCTAGGGTGGGACGGGACAACACTGAAGCTTTCTTT.

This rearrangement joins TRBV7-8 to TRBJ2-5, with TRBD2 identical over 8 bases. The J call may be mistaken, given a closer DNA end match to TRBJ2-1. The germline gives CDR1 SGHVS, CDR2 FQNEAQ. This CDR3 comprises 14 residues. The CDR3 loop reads CASRKRELVNEQFF. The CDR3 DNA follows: TGTGCCAGCAGAAAGCGGGAGTTGGTTAATGAGCAGTTCTTC.

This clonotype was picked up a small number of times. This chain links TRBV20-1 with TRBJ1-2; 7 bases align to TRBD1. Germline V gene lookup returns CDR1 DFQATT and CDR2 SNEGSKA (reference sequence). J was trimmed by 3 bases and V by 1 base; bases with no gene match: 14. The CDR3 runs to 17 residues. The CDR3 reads CSARVVRGYVTDYGYTF. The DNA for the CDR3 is TGCAGTGCTAGAGTGGTCAGGGGGTACGTGACGGACTATGGCTACACCTTC.

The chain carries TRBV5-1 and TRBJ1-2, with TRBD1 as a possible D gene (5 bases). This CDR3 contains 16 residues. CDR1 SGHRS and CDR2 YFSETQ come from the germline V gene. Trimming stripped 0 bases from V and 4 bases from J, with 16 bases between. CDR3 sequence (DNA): TGCGCCAGCAGCTTGGCCTCTGGGGCCCCTTTCTATGGCTACACCTTC. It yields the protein CASSLASGAPFYGYTF.

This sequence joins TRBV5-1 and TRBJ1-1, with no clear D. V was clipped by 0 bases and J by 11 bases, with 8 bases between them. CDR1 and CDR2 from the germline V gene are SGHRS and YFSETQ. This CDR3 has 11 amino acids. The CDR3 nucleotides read TGCGCCAGCAGCTTGGGCGAATTGGCTTTCTTT. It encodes CASSLGELAFF.

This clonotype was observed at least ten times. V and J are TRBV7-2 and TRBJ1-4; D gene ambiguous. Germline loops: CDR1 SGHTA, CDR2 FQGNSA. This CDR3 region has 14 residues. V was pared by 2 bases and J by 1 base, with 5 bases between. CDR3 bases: TGTGCCAGCAGCTTAAGGAGAACTAATGAAAAACTGTTTTTT. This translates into CASSLRRTNEKLFF.

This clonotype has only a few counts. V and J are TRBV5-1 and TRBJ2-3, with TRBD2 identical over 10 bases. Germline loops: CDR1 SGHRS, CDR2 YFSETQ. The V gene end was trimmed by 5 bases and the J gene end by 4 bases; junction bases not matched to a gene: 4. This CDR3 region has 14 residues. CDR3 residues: CASRVLAGPDTQYF. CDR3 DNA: TGCGCCAGCAGAGTACTAGCGGGGCCAGATACGCAGTATTTT.

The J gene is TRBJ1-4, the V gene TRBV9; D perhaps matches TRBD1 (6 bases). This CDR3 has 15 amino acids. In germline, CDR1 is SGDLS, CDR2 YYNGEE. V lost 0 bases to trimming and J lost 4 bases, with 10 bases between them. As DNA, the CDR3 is TGTGCCAGCAGCGTAGCCGGGGGCGGTAATGAAAAACTGTTTTTT. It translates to CASSVAGGGNEKLFF.

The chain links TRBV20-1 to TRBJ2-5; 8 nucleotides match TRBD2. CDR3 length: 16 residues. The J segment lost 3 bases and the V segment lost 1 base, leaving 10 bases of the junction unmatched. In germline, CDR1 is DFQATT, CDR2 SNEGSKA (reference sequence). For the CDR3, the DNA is TGCAGTGCTAGAGGGTGGTTAGCGGGAAGGGAAGAGACCCAGTACTTC. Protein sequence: CSARGWLAGREETQYF.

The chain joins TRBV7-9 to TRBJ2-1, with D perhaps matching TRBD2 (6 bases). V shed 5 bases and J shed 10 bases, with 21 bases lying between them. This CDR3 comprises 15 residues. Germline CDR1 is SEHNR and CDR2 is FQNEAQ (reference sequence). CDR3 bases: TGTGCCAGCAGCCTCCTCTCCCCGGGACTGGAGGAGCAGTTCTTC. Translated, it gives CASSLLSPGLEEQFF.

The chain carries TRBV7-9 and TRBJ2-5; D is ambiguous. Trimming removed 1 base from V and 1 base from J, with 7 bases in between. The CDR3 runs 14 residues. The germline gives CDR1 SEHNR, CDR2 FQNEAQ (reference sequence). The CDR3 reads CASSLDLGQETQYF. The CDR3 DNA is TGTGCCAGCAGCTTAGACCTGGGCCAAGAGACCCAGTACTTC.

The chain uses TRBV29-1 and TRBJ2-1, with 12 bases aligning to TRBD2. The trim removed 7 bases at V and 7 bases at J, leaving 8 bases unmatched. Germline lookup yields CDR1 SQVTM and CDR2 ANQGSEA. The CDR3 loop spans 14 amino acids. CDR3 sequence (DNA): TGCAGCGCGAGGGGGACTAGCGGGCGGAATGAGCAGTTCTTC. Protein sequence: CSARGTSGRNEQFF.